One sample yielded the 19 T cell receptor beta chains listed below, sequenced in a study of T cells in Graves' hyperthyroidism and ophthalmopathy. Amplified regions were TCR beta CDR3 sequences from RNA transcripts. The HTBI primer set was used in a first-round RT-PCR of the TCR CDR3. TCRdb fed the multiplex PCR reads into MiXCR, producing one record per CDR3 protein. The sample lists about 400,000 distinct CDR3 sequences, about 15% occurring once. What was sequenced was blood. The receptors come from a woman aged 25 to 39 with Graves' hyperthyroidism.

This chain uses TRBV4-1 with TRBJ1-4; D may be TRBD1 (5 bases). The V and J ends lost 3 bases and 3 bases respectively, with 11 bases between them. CDR1 is MGHRA, CDR2 YSYEKL, per germline. The CDR3 is made up of 15 amino acids. As DNA, the CDR3 is TGCGCCAGCAGCCAGGGGGGTCCCCCTAATGAAAAACTGTTTTTT. It yields the protein CASSQGGPPNEKLFF.

The chain joins TRBV20-1 to TRBJ1-3; D not certain. CDR1 is DFQATT, CDR2 SNEGSKA, per germline (reference sequence). The CDR3 contains 13 residues. V was clipped by 7 bases and J by 0 bases, with 10 bases between them. CDR3 sequence (DNA): TGCAGTGTTAAGGACCACTCTGGAAACACCATATATTTT. Translating it yields CSVKDHSGNTIYF.

This clonotype was seen more than once but under ten times. The genes are TRBV10-3 and TRBJ2-2; D is uncertain. From germline, CDR1 is ENHRY and CDR2 SYGVKD. The CDR3 runs 14 residues. Trimming removed 2 bases at V and 2 bases at J, with 6 bases between. The CDR3 region has the DNA TGTGCCATCAGTGAGACGGTTAACACCGGGGAGCTGTTTTTT. Amino acids: CAISETVNTGELFF.

The gene calls are TRBV20-1 and TRBJ1-5, with 9 nucleotides matching TRBD1. The V gene's germline CDR1 is DFQATT and CDR2 SNEGSKA (reference sequence). This CDR3 has 15 amino acids. Trimming removed 5 bases from V and 0 bases from J; junction bases left unmatched: 5. The chain's CDR3 is CSAGTGGYSNQPQHF. CDR3 nucleotide sequence: TGCAGTGCTGGAACAGGGGGCTATAGCAATCAGCCCCAGCATTTT.

Concerning this clonotype itself: A much bigger clone sits one base away, suggesting this may be a read error. The chain employs TRBV7-9 and TRBJ2-2; TRBD2 matches at 10 bases. The CDR3 loop spans 17 amino acids. Germline CDR1 reads SEHNR; CDR2 reads FQNEAQ (reference sequence). The CDR3 sequence: CASSPVGLAANTGELCF. CDR3 DNA sequence: TGTGCCAGCAGCCCCGTAGGACTAGCGGCAAACACCGGGGAGCTGTGTTTT.

This clonotype has at least ten counts. The genes are TRBV6-1 and TRBJ2-5; TRBD1 matches 8 bases. There are 18 residues in the CDR3. Per the germline V gene, CDR1 is MNHNS and CDR2 is SASEGT. Trimming at V came to 5 bases and at J to 3 bases, leaving 17 bases not matched to a gene. The CDR3 DNA is TGTGCCAGCAGTCGTCCTAGGCAGGGGGCCGCTTTGGAAGAGACCCAGTACTTC. Encoded protein: CASSRPRQGAALEETQYF.

This clonotype appeared a single time. The CDR3 reads CASTKGQGGHEQFF. The DNA for the CDR3 is TGTGCCAGTACCAAAGGACAGGGGGGCCATGAGCAGTTCTTC. This rearrangement joins TRBV19 to TRBJ2-1, with 10 bases fitting TRBD1. This CDR3 has 14 residues. The junction had 8 bases not matched to a gene; V was cut back by 7 bases and J by 8 bases. The germline gives CDR1 LNHDA, CDR2 SQIVND (reference sequence).

The chain employs TRBV27 and TRBJ2-2; tentative D call: TRBD1 (5 bases). There are 16 residues in the CDR3. The V end lost 5 bases, the J end lost 0 bases, and 13 bases lay between the germline ends. Germline CDR1 and CDR2: MNHEY and SMNVEV (reference sequence). CDR3 nucleotides: TGTGCCAGCAGTCCCTGGACAAATCCGAACACCGGGGAGCTGTTTTTT. This translates into CASSPWTNPNTGELFF.

This clonotype was counted ten times or more. V is TRBV2 and J is TRBJ2-3, with 12 bases lining up with TRBD2. Germline V CDR1 and CDR2: SNHLY, FYNNEI. The CDR3 loop spans 15 amino acids. V shed 5 bases and J 4 bases; nucleotides not matched to a gene: 4. The CDR3 reads CASSRLAGGPDTQYF. CDR3 nucleotides: TGTGCCAGCAGTCGGCTAGCGGGAGGGCCAGATACGCAGTATTTT.

A few counts support this clonotype. This chain uses TRBV27 with TRBJ1-2; TRBD1 is a possible D gene (6 bases). The V end lost 8 bases, the J end lost 5 bases, and 15 bases lay between the germline ends. Germline CDR1 reads MNHEY; CDR2 reads SMNVEV (reference sequence). CDR3 length: 13 residues. The CDR3 nucleotides read TGTGCCAGCGCCATGACAGGAGAGTATGGCTACACCTTC. Translated: CASAMTGEYGYTF.

This clonotype showed up many times. The rearrangement links TRBV6-1 to TRBJ2-1; D is perhaps TRBD1 (6 bases). CDR3 length: 14 amino acids. CDR1 is MNHNS, CDR2 SASEGT, per germline. V lost 6 bases, J lost 4 bases, and 13 bases lay in between. The CDR3 DNA reads TGTGCCAGCAGGCTTTCGGGACAATACAATGAGCAGTTCTTC. It codes for CASRLSGQYNEQFF.

This clonotype was seen a handful of times. V is TRBV27 and J is TRBJ2-2; 7 nucleotides agree with TRBD1. This CDR3 comprises 15 residues. In germline, CDR1 is MNHEY, CDR2 SMNVEV (reference sequence). V shed 5 bases, J shed 5 bases, and the junction held 8 bases outside the gene matches. The CDR3 region is CASSGNRGLTGELFF. Written as DNA, the CDR3 is TGTGCCAGCAGTGGCAACAGGGGATTGACCGGGGAGCTGTTTTTT.

The CDR3 sequence: CASRRGLNTEAFF. The CDR3 DNA is TGTGCCAGCAGAAGGGGGCTGAACACTGAAGCTTTCTTT. The chain joins TRBV9 to TRBJ1-1; TRBD1 matches 7 bases. Germline V gives CDR1 SGDLS, CDR2 YYNGEE. The CDR3 length is 13 residues. Trimming took 5 bases from V and 0 from J; bases not matched to a gene: 1.

This clonotype was seen at least ten times. The J gene is TRBJ2-1, the V gene TRBV2, with 9 nucleotides matching TRBD2. The CDR3 contains 14 residues. J lost 7 bases, V lost 5 bases, and 6 bases had no gene match. The V gene's germline CDR1 is SNHLY and CDR2 FYNNEI. The CDR3 here is CASSRASGINEQFF. CDR3 in DNA: TGTGCCAGCAGTAGGGCTAGCGGGATTAATGAGCAGTTCTTC.

The chain has TRBV5-1 and TRBJ2-7; the D is unclear. The ends were cut back, 4 bases at V and 6 bases at J, with 11 bases in the middle. The CDR3 spans 12 residues. Germline V gene lookup returns CDR1 SGHRS and CDR2 YFSETQ. CDR3 nucleotide sequence: TGCGCCAGCAGCACCGCCCCGGGCGAGCAGTACTTC. Translating it yields CASSTAPGEQYF.

This clonotype was found many times. The rearrangement uses TRBV28 and TRBJ2-1; 13 bases are a match to TRBD2. Germline loops: CDR1 MDHEN, CDR2 SYDVKM. The CDR3 has 16 amino acids. V lost 3 bases to trimming and J lost 7 bases; unmatched junction nucleotides: 6. CDR3 sequence: CASSFPGTSGTNEQFF. The CDR3 DNA reads as TGTGCCAGCAGTTTCCCCGGGACTAGCGGGACTAATGAGCAGTTCTTC.

This clonotype appeared a few times. The chain is built from TRBV7-9 and TRBJ2-1; 8 nucleotides line up with TRBD2. Trimming at V came to 5 bases and at J to 3 bases, leaving 21 bases not matched to a gene. The CDR3 has 20 amino acids. CDR1 and CDR2 (germline): SEHNR, FQNEAQ (reference sequence). The CDR3, as DNA: TGTGCCAGCAGCCGCGCCCCCAAACTAAGCGGGAGCATCTTCTACAATGAGCAGTTCTTC. Translating it yields CASSRAPKLSGSIFYNEQFF.

The chain has TRBV6-1 and TRBJ2-1; 9 nucleotides align to TRBD2. CDR1 is MNHNS, CDR2 SASEGT, per germline. This CDR3 has 15 residues. The V and J ends lost 3 bases and 8 bases, in that order; junction bases with no gene match: 8. In nucleotides, the CDR3 is TGTGCCAGCAGTGAGGGACTAGCCTCGGGGGATGAGCAGTTCTTC. As protein: CASSEGLASGDEQFF.

This clonotype was found many times. V gene TRBV28 combines with J gene TRBJ2-5; TRBD2 matches 9 bases. The germline V gene has CDR1 MDHEN and CDR2 SYDVKM. The CDR3 consists of 14 residues. The J segment lost 2 bases and the V segment lost 8 bases, leaving 6 bases of the junction unmatched. The CDR3 sequence: CASRSGRKQETQYF. The CDR3 DNA is TGTGCCAGCCGTAGCGGGAGAAAACAAGAGACCCAGTACTTC.